Given below is one TCR beta chain in context. Antigen unknown. This CDR3 is built from 16 residues. V gave up 2 bases and J gave up 0 bases, with 8 bases separating them. Germline loops: CDR1 MDHEN, CDR2 SYDVKM. The data derive from a study of CD8 T cells in Susac syndrome. Study results and caveats: The study conceded that its TCR sequencing and HLA analysis involved relatively few individuals.

When the RNA was reverse transcribed, random hexamers were used with an input of 0.5 to 1 ug. Coverage of TCR beta CDR3 amplification by immunoSEQ multiplex PCR extended to 54 Vbeta and 13 Jbeta. MiXCR, applied by TCRdb to the immunoSEQ multiplex PCR reads, yields one record per CDR3 protein. The sample shows 60,000 to 75,000 distinct CDR3 sequences, approximately 95% of them seen only once. CD8+ and CD4+ T cells circulating in blood were sequenced for TCR beta. The sequenced material came from CD8+ T cells from PBMCs. The chain uses TRBV28 and TRBJ2-6, with a possible D match to TRBD2 (6 bases). The TCR comes from a human donor in good health. CDR3 loop: CASSLAGTSGANVLTF. The CDR3 DNA is TGTGCCAGCAGTTTAGCGGGAACCTCTGGGGCCAACGTCCTGACTTTC.